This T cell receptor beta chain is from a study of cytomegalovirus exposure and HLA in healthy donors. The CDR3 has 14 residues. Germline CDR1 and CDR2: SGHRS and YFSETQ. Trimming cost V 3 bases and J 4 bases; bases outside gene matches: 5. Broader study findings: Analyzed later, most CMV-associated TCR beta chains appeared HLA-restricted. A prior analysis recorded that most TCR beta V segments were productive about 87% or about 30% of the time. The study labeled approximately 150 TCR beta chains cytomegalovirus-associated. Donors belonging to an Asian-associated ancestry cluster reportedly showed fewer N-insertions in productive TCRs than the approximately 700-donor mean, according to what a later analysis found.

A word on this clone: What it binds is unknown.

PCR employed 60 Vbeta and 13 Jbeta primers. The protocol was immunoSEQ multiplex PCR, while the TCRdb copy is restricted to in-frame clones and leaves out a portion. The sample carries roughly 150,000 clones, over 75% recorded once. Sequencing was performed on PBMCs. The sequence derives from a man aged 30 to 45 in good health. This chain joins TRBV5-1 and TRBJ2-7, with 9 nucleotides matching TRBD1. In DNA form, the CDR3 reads TGCGCCAGCAGCTCGGGACAGGGACCGTACGAGCAGTACTTC. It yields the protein CASSSGQGPYEQYF.